This T cell receptor (beta chain) is drawn from a study of T-cell memory formation after mild COVID-19. Study conclusions and caveats: Some clones that responded turned up in pre-infection memory, which suggests that cross-reactive memory joined in.

There are 14 residues in the CDR3. Trimming took off 5 bases at V and 5 bases at J, with 13 bases between the two ends. The germline CDR1 and CDR2 sequences are LNHDA and SQIVND (reference sequence). TCRdb passed the 5' RACE reads through MiXCR, listing each CDR3 protein once. The table lists 250,000 to 350,000 distinct CDR3 sequences, around 15% of them singletons. In regard to this clonotype: Its target is not known.

The V gene is TRBV19, the J gene TRBJ1-5, with D hard to call. This TCR came from a man between 18 and 29 years old who had mild COVID-19 (a few samples of this study predate the infection). Cell type and time point are not known. The sequencing sample was made of PBMCs or a T cell subset sorted from them (not recorded which). CDR3 sequence (DNA): TGTGCCAGTAGTTTTTCACGGATTGATCAGCCCCAGCATTTT. Protein sequence: CASSFSRIDQPQHF.